The 26 T cell receptor beta chains below all came from one sample that was sequenced in a study of shared clonotypes between healthy human individuals. The method was immunoSEQ multiplex PCR; TCRdb's version includes in-frame clones alone and lacks a portion of them. The data contain around 2.1 million clones, around 95% of them seen just once; the ten biggest clones take up roughly 0.13%. Sequencing was done on a sample of naive CD4+ T cells sorted from blood. The subset was: CD45RA+ positively selected. The receptors shown here come from a man younger than 35 in good health.

V is TRBV6-5 and J is TRBJ2-7; D may correspond to TRBD1 or TRBD2 (5 bases each). Trimming removed 4 bases at V and 6 bases at J, with 13 bases between. The CDR3 contains 13 residues. Per the germline V gene, CDR1 is MNHEY and CDR2 is SVGAGI. CDR3 in amino acids: CASSWGRNAEQYF. The DNA for the CDR3 is TGTGCCAGCAGTTGGGGACGGAACGCCGAGCAGTACTTC.

The chain recombines TRBV28 with TRBJ2-7; 9 positions agree with TRBD1. The CDR3 is made up of 16 amino acids. Looked up from germline, CDR1 is MDHEN and CDR2 is SYDVKM. V dropped 7 bases and J dropped 5; count of bases not matched to a gene: 15. The CDR3 here is CASTDLGGQGNHEQYF. In DNA form, the CDR3 reads TGTGCCAGCACCGACTTGGGGGGACAGGGAAACCACGAGCAGTACTTC.

The V gene is TRBV21-1, the J gene TRBJ2-7; the table's D call of TRBD2 was not tested on the DNA. TRBV21-1 is a pseudogene segment. The CDR3 contains 17 residues. This CDR3 reads CASSKRCSAGGRDEQYF. In nucleotides, the CDR3 is TGTGCCAGCAGCAAAAGGTGTTCGGCGGGAGGTCGGGACGAGCAGTACTTC.

V and J are TRBV2 and TRBJ1-2; D might be TRBD1 (6 bases). The CDR3 contains 14 residues. CDR1 and CDR2 (germline): SNHLY, FYNNEI. Deletions cut 6 bases from V and 5 bases from J, with 16 bases between. The DNA for the CDR3 is TGTGCCAGCAGATGGGACACCGCGAGGTATGGCTACACCTTC. As protein: CASRWDTARYGYTF.

This rearrangement joins TRBV5-4 to TRBJ2-1, with D possibly TRBD2 on 5 matching bases. Germline CDR1 SGHNT, CDR2 YYREEE (reference sequence). Trimming took off 4 bases at V and 7 bases at J, with 12 bases between the two ends. The CDR3 is made up of 13 amino acids. CDR3 loop: CASSVILANEQFF. In DNA, the CDR3 is TGTGCCAGCAGCGTGATCCTAGCAAATGAGCAGTTCTTC.

The chain couples TRBV28 to TRBJ1-4; D is ambiguous. Germline V gives CDR1 MDHEN, CDR2 SYDVKM. The CDR3 sequence is 14 residues long. Trimming pared 5 bases from V and 7 bases from J, leaving 14 bases between. The CDR3 nucleotides read TGTGCCAGCAGTCTGGAGGAACGGGGTGAAAAACTGTTTTTT. Protein: CASSLEERGEKLFF.

The J gene is TRBJ1-2, the V gene TRBV30; D remains ambiguous. Trimming shortened V by 2 bases and J by 7 bases, and 11 bases separated the two germline ends. This CDR3 has 12 amino acids. The germline V gene has CDR1 GTSNPN and CDR2 SVGIG (reference sequence). CDR3 amino acids: CAWSPGEGGYTF. DNA of the CDR3: TGTGCCTGGAGTCCGGGTGAGGGTGGCTACACCTTC.

The table lists this clone with a count of one. This rearrangement joins TRBV5-1 to TRBJ1-3, with D possibly matching TRBD1 (6 bases). CDR3 length equals 16 residues. Trimming shortened V by 2 bases and J by 0 bases, and 12 bases separated the two germline ends. The V gene's germline CDR1 is SGHRS and CDR2 YFSETQ. The CDR3 DNA sequence: TGCGCCAGCAGCTTTGGACAGTTTCACTCTGGAAACACCATATATTTT. Translating gives CASSFGQFHSGNTIYF.

The chain carries TRBV19 and TRBJ1-6; D perhaps matches TRBD1 (6 bases). The CDR3 consists of 14 residues. The germline V gene encodes CDR1 LNHDA and CDR2 SQIVND (reference sequence). Trimming shortened V by 5 bases and J by 10 bases, and 15 bases separated the two germline ends. CDR3 bases: TGTGCCAGTAGTTTCTCGGACAGAAGATCACCCCTCCACTTT. Translated, it gives CASSFSDRRSPLHF.

This clone appeared a single time. The chain carries TRBV9 and TRBJ2-7; D remains ambiguous. The CDR3 length is 15 residues. With 0 bases removed from V and 2 bases from J, the gap between germline ends came to 12 bases. Germline V gene data show CDR1 as SGDLS and CDR2 as YYNGEE. The CDR3 region has the DNA TGTGCCAGCAGCGTAGGTGACACTTCAACCTACGAGCAGTACTTC. This translates into CASSVGDTSTYEQYF.

The rearrangement uses TRBV2 and TRBJ2-2, with 9 bases aligning to TRBD1. Per germline, CDR1 SNHLY and CDR2 FYNNEI. V lost 6 bases and J lost 5; bases outside the gene matches: 10. This CDR3 contains 16 residues. The CDR3 DNA is TGTGCCAGCAGCGCAGCCCGGGACAGGGTGACCGGGGAGCTGTTTTTT. Amino acid sequence: CASSAARDRVTGELFF.

This chain joins TRBV29-1 and TRBJ2-2, with D tentatively TRBD1 (5 bases). Per the germline V gene, CDR1 is SQVTM and CDR2 is ANQGSEA. Trimming pared 4 bases from V and 4 bases from J, leaving 10 bases between. The CDR3 contains 13 residues. The CDR3 sequence is CSVGPQGTGELFF. The CDR3 DNA follows: TGCAGCGTTGGACCTCAGGGCACCGGGGAGCTGTTTTTT.

V gene TRBV4-1 combines with J gene TRBJ2-5, with 7 nucleotides matching TRBD2. The junction had 7 bases not matched to a gene; V was cut back by 4 bases and J by 2 bases. Germline V CDR1 and CDR2: MGHRA, YSYEKL. The CDR3 totals 15 residues. The CDR3: CASSPRGLLQETQYF. As DNA, the CDR3 is TGCGCCAGCAGCCCGCGGGGACTATTACAAGAGACCCAGTACTTC.

This clone was detected a few times. The chain carries TRBV6-6 and TRBJ2-7; 9 nucleotides align to TRBD1. The CDR3 is 14 residues long. The germline CDR1 and CDR2 sequences are MNHNY and SVGAGI (reference sequence). With 2 bases clipped from V and 2 bases from J, the junction kept 1 base outside the gene matches. Here the CDR3 reads CASSYGDRAYEQYF. The CDR3 nucleotides are TGTGCCAGCAGTTACGGGGACAGGGCCTACGAGCAGTACTTC.

The J gene is TRBJ1-6, the V gene TRBV10-3; D unclear. Trimming took off 11 bases at V and 0 bases at J, with 8 bases between the two ends. This CDR3 has 13 residues. In germline, CDR1 is ENHRY, CDR2 SYGVKD. The CDR3 sequence is CAARSSYNSPLHF. CDR3 coding DNA: TGTGCCGCCAGAAGCTCCTATAATTCACCCCTCCACTTT.

The chain is built from TRBV6-1 and TRBJ1-1, with D unresolved. V lost 0 bases and J 0 bases, leaving 8 bases between the germline ends. The CDR3 spans 15 residues. Germline V lookup: CDR1 MNHNS, CDR2 SASEGT. DNA for the CDR3: TGTGCCAGCAGTGAAGCTTTGGGGATGAACACTGAAGCTTTCTTT. It codes for CASSEALGMNTEAFF.

V and J are TRBV19 and TRBJ1-6, with a tentative D call TRBD1 (5 bases). V lost 5 bases and J lost 0, with 11 bases in between. CDR1 is LNHDA and CDR2 is SQIVND in the germline V gene (reference sequence). The CDR3 contains 16 residues. CDR3 in DNA: TGTGCCAGTAGTCCGAGACAGAGCTCCTATAATTCACCCCTCCACTTT. Its translation is CASSPRQSSYNSPLHF.

The chain combines TRBV6-5 with TRBJ1-2; no reliable D call. The CDR3 extends over 13 amino acids. Trimming stripped 2 bases from V and 4 bases from J, with 8 bases between. Germline lookup yields CDR1 MNHEY and CDR2 SVGAGI. CDR3 coding DNA: TGTGCCAGCAGTTACCCCTCGGGCTATGGCTACACCTTC. Residues: CASSYPSGYGYTF.

The rearrangement links TRBV5-1 to TRBJ1-1, with D tentatively TRBD1 (5 bases). Germline V gene data show CDR1 as SGHRS and CDR2 as YFSETQ. There are 15 residues in the CDR3. Trimming stripped 0 bases from V and 1 base from J, with 10 bases between. DNA for the CDR3: TGCGCCAGCAGCTTGGGATCAGGGACGAACACTGAAGCTTTCTTT. This translates into CASSLGSGTNTEAFF.

V usage is TRBV5-1 and J usage is TRBJ1-4; no firm D call. The CDR3 loop spans 14 amino acids. Trimming shortened V by 1 base and J by 6 bases, and 10 bases separated the two germline ends. The germline CDR1 and CDR2 sequences are SGHRS and YFSETQ. CDR3 nucleotides: TGCGCCAGCAGCTTGCAGGAGTCTGATGAAAAACTGTTTTTT. This gives the protein CASSLQESDEKLFF.

J is TRBJ1-2 and V is TRBV7-8, with TRBD1 identical over 10 bases. This CDR3 is built from 15 residues. Germline CDR1 SGHVS, CDR2 FQNEAQ. V was clipped by 4 bases and J by 8 bases; unmatched bases: 10. CDR3 sequence (DNA): TGTGCCAGCAGCTCCTCCGGGACAGGGGATGGCGGCTACACCTTC. This gives the protein CASSSSGTGDGGYTF. The full variable domain, rest sourced from reference TRBV7-8 and TRBJ1-2, is GAGVSQSPRYKVAKRGQDVALRCDPISGHVSLFWYQQALGQGPEFLTYFQNEAQLDKSGLPSDRFFAERPEGSVSTLKIQRTQQEDSAVYLCASSSSGTGDGGYTFGSGTRLTVV.

The chain combines TRBV9 with TRBJ1-4; 7 bases match TRBD1. CDR1 SGDLS and CDR2 YYNGEE come from the germline V gene. V shed 7 bases and J 5 bases; nucleotides not matched to a gene: 5. This CDR3 comprises 13 residues. The DNA of the CDR3 is TGTGCCAGCGGGGGACAGTCCAATGAAAAACTGTTTTTT. Translated: CASGGQSNEKLFF.

The V call is TRBV5-1, the J call TRBJ2-3, with 9 bases that match TRBD2. With V trimmed by 0 bases and J by 4 bases, 6 bases remained unmatched. This CDR3 has 16 residues. From germline, CDR1 is SGHRS and CDR2 YFSETQ. Written as DNA, the CDR3 is TGCGCCAGCAGCTTGGAGGGCGGGAGGGCCGCAGATACGCAGTATTTT. This encodes CASSLEGGRAADTQYF.

CDR3 loop: CASSLSRTSYNEQFF. CDR3 in DNA: TGTGCCAGCAGCTTGAGCCGTACCTCCTACAATGAGCAGTTCTTC. The rearrangement links TRBV5-6 to TRBJ2-1; D not certain. The length of the CDR3 is 15 residues. V lost 1 base, J lost 0 bases, and 8 bases lay in between. The germline V gene encodes CDR1 SGHDT and CDR2 YYEEEE.

The J gene is TRBJ1-5, the V gene TRBV5-1, with a possible D match to TRBD1 (6 bases). The germline gives CDR1 SGHRS, CDR2 YFSETQ. This CDR3 region has 16 residues. The V end was cut by 4 bases, the J end by 0 bases, with 14 bases between. CDR3 in amino acids: CASSRGGPNSNQPQHF. CDR3 nucleotides: TGCGCCAGCAGCCGCGGGGGGCCCAATAGCAATCAGCCCCAGCATTTT.

The chain joins TRBV18 to TRBJ1-1, with TRBD1 as a possible D gene (5 bases). Trimming removed 3 bases at V and 3 bases at J, with 17 bases between. Germline V gene lookup returns CDR1 KGHSH and CDR2 LQKENI. The CDR3 covers 16 residues. This CDR3 is CASSPILTVTHTEAFF. CDR3 bases: TGTGCCAGCTCACCCATCCTGACAGTTACCCACACTGAAGCTTTCTTT.